The 21 T cell receptor beta chains presented below share a single source sample, sequenced in a study of blood T cell repertoires in COVID-19. Generated by immunoSEQ multiplex PCR, the TCRdb table keeps only in-frame clones and is missing some. The table includes around 52,000 clones, 82% detected once. Material for sequencing was peripheral blood. These receptors originate from an older woman with acute or convalescent COVID-19.

The chain uses TRBV7-2 and TRBJ2-3; D may be TRBD2 (6 bases). V shed 1 base and J shed 2 bases, with 10 bases lying between them. CDR3 length equals 15 residues. CDR1 and CDR2 from the germline V gene are SGHTA and FQGNSA. The CDR3 region is CASSLDSGYTDTQYF. DNA of the CDR3: TGTGCCAGCAGCTTAGATAGCGGTTACACAGATACGCAGTATTTT.

The chain employs TRBV27 and TRBJ2-7; 8 positions agree with TRBD1. J lost 5 bases, V lost 5 bases, and 11 bases had no gene match. The CDR3 runs to 15 residues. Looked up from germline, CDR1 is MNHEY and CDR2 is SMNVEV (reference sequence). The CDR3: CASSPTGQVVNEQYF. Here the CDR3 DNA reads TGTGCCAGCAGTCCTACGGGACAGGTCGTCAACGAGCAGTACTTC.

The chain recombines TRBV7-3 with TRBJ2-7, with 12 bases lining up with TRBD2. CDR3 size: 17 residues. The germline gives CDR1 SGHTA, CDR2 FQGTGA. V dropped 0 bases and J dropped 2; count of bases not matched to a gene: 5. CDR3 sequence: CASSLTRSSGGAYEQYF. CDR3 sequence (DNA): TGTGCCAGCAGCTTAACTCGCTCTAGCGGGGGGGCCTACGAGCAGTACTTC.

The chain links TRBV3-1 (or the pseudogene TRBV3-2) to TRBJ2-3; 8 bases fit TRBD1. V was pared by 2 bases and J by 14 bases, with 9 bases of the junction left unmatched. Germline lookup yields CDR1 LGHDT and CDR2 YNNKEL (reference sequence). This CDR3 contains 13 residues. The CDR3 DNA is TGTGCCAGCAGCCAACAGGGGGCCCCGTATCCGTATTTT. This codes for CASSQQGAPYPYF.

The chain links TRBV9 to TRBJ1-1; D is undetermined. Germline V CDR1 and CDR2: SGDLS, YYNGEE. V dropped 3 bases and J dropped 4 bases, with 7 bases sitting between them. CDR3 length: 12 residues. The CDR3 sequence: CASSGQFTEAFF. The CDR3 DNA reads as TGTGCCAGCAGCGGTCAGTTCACTGAAGCTTTCTTT.

V usage is TRBV29-1 and J usage is TRBJ2-7, with D possibly being TRBD2 (6 bases). Germline-derived CDR1 and CDR2 are SQVTM and ANQGSEA. The CDR3 runs to 12 residues. The germline V and J ends were trimmed by 7 bases and 3 bases, with 13 bases remaining between them. Written as DNA, the CDR3 is TGCAGCGCCACACGGGGGTTCTACGAGCAGTACTTC. It encodes CSATRGFYEQYF.

The chain uses TRBV5-8 and TRBJ1-1, with TRBD1 matching over 7 bases. Per the germline V gene, CDR1 is SGHTS and CDR2 is YDEGEE. The CDR3 contains 14 residues. With 0 bases clipped from V and 1 base from J, the junction kept 0 bases outside the gene matches. The CDR3 bases are TGTGCCAGCAGCTTGGGGGACAGGAACACTGAAGCTTTCTTT. This translates into CASSLGDRNTEAFF.

This clone was detected only once. V usage is TRBV4-3 and J usage is TRBJ1-6, with 8 bases that match TRBD1. Germline V gene data show CDR1 as LGHNA and CDR2 as YSLEER. The J segment lost 7 bases and the V segment lost 3 bases, leaving 5 bases of the junction unmatched. The CDR3 covers 15 residues. The CDR3 spells CASSQVRGQNSPLHF. DNA of the CDR3: TGCGCCAGCAGCCAGGTCAGGGGGCAGAATTCACCCCTCCACTTT.

V gene TRBV5-1 combines with J gene TRBJ2-7; possibly TRBD2 for D (7 bases). Germline-derived CDR1 and CDR2 are SGHRS and YFSETQ. The CDR3 is 17 residues long. V dropped 6 bases and J dropped 1 base, with 23 bases sitting between them. The CDR3 DNA reads TGCGCCAGCACCCTGGAGGGGGGGGGCACTTTTTCCTACGAGCAGTACTTC. As protein: CASTLEGGGTFSYEQYF.

This CDR3 reads CASLARGGPVTQYF. CDR3 DNA: TGTGCCAGCTTGGCCCGGGGGGGGCCGGTCACGCAGTATTTT. The V call is TRBV2, the J call TRBJ2-3, with TRBD2 matching over 8 bases. The CDR3 totals 14 residues. Germline V gene lookup returns CDR1 SNHLY and CDR2 FYNNEI. V was pared by 8 bases and J by 9 bases, with 13 bases of the junction left unmatched.

This sequence joins TRBV28 and TRBJ1-4; 8 nucleotides match TRBD1. J was trimmed by 3 bases and V by 6 bases; bases with no gene match: 9. Germline V gives CDR1 MDHEN, CDR2 SYDVKM. The CDR3 consists of 16 residues. CDR3 in amino acids: CASSLSQGAANEKLFF. The CDR3 DNA sequence: TGTGCCAGCAGCTTAAGCCAGGGGGCGGCTAATGAAAAACTGTTTTTT. The variable domain in full, completed from reference TRBV28 and TRBJ1-4, reads DVKVTQSSRYLVKRTGEKVFLECVQDMDHENMFWYRQDPGLGLRLIYFSYDVKMKEKGDIPEGYSVSREKKERFSLILESASTNQTSMYLCASSLSQGAANEKLFFGSGTQLSVL.

V and J are TRBV7-6 and TRBJ2-2; TRBD2 matches at 14 bases. Germline CDR1 is SGHVS and CDR2 is FNYEAQ. The junction had 5 bases not matched to a gene; V was cut back by 5 bases and J by 6 bases. The CDR3 covers 16 residues. CDR3 residues: CASSLLTSGGAGELFF. The DNA for the CDR3 is TGTGCCAGCAGCCTCCTGACTAGCGGGGGGGCCGGGGAGCTGTTTTTT.

J is TRBJ1-1 and V is TRBV7-9; unclear D gene. The CDR3 is 14 residues long. V was pared by 5 bases and J by 0 bases, with 10 bases between. Germline V gene sequence: CDR1 SEHNR, CDR2 FQNEAQ (reference sequence). CDR3 loop: CASSPNGVNTEAFF. CDR3 DNA sequence: TGTGCCAGCAGCCCCAACGGAGTGAACACTGAAGCTTTCTTT.

The chain employs TRBV25-1 and TRBJ2-5; weak D call: TRBD2 (5 bases). The V end was cut by 10 bases, the J end by 4 bases, with 22 bases between. CDR1 and CDR2 (germline): MGHDK, SYGVNS. This CDR3 spans 15 amino acids. In DNA form, the CDR3 reads TGTGCCACCGCCTTATCGGGGTTCGGAGGAGAGACCCAGTACTTC. Its protein product is CATALSGFGGETQYF.

The chain carries TRBV7-6 and TRBJ1-1; tentative D call: TRBD1 (5 bases). Germline CDR1 reads SGHVS; CDR2 reads FNYEAQ. The CDR3 totals 13 residues. V dropped 6 bases and J dropped 1 base, with 9 bases sitting between them. The CDR3 region is CASRLTGNTEAFF. The DNA of the CDR3 is TGTGCCAGCAGATTAACAGGGAACACTGAAGCTTTCTTT.

The gene calls are TRBV6-5 and TRBJ1-6; D not resolved. Per the germline V gene, CDR1 is MNHEY and CDR2 is SVGAGI. The CDR3 runs to 15 residues. Trimming cost V 0 bases and J 6 bases, with 9 bases left between them. CDR3 sequence (DNA): TGTGCCAGCAGTTACTCGGCAAATCCTAATTCACCCCTCCACTTT. Residues: CASSYSANPNSPLHF.

The J gene is TRBJ1-4, the V gene TRBV30, with 7 bases identical to TRBD1. This CDR3 spans 14 amino acids. After removal of 3 bases from V and 7 bases from J, the junction contained 8 bases not matched to a gene. Germline V lookup: CDR1 GTSNPN, CDR2 SVGIG (reference sequence). The CDR3 nucleotides are TGTGCCTGGAGATTAGGGGGCGCGGTTGAAAAACTGTTTTTT. Its translation: CAWRLGGAVEKLFF.

The J gene is TRBJ1-1, the V gene TRBV29-1; 7 nucleotides line up with TRBD1. CDR1 SQVTM and CDR2 ANQGSEA come from the germline V gene. The CDR3 is 13 residues long. The J segment lost 6 bases and the V segment lost 7 bases, leaving 11 bases of the junction unmatched. Here the CDR3 reads CSADTGAPAEAFF. The CDR3 nucleotides read TGCAGCGCTGATACAGGGGCCCCGGCTGAAGCTTTCTTT.

The genes are TRBV6-5 and TRBJ2-5; 7 positions match TRBD2. The germline gives CDR1 MNHEY, CDR2 SVGAGI. V gave up 10 bases and J gave up 5 bases; unmatched junction bases: 7. CDR3 length equals 12 residues. In DNA form, the CDR3 reads TGTGCCACCCGGGGGGAGGGGGAGACCCAGTACTTC. It codes for CATRGEGETQYF.

This clone was seen only a few times. J is TRBJ1-1 and V is TRBV5-1; D unresolved. The CDR3 sequence is 14 residues long. Trimming cost V 1 base and J 3 bases, with 10 bases left between them. Germline assignment: CDR1 SGHRS and CDR2 YFSETQ. The CDR3 reads CASSLYRFHTEAFF. CDR3 coding DNA: TGCGCCAGCAGCTTGTATCGTTTCCACACTGAAGCTTTCTTT.

This clone has only one observation. This chain joins TRBV3-1 (or the pseudogene TRBV3-2) and TRBJ1-4, with D possibly TRBD1 on 5 matching bases. CDR3 length: 13 amino acids. The germline V gene has CDR1 LGHDT and CDR2 YNNKEL (reference sequence). V lost 8 bases to trimming and J lost 7 bases, with 14 bases between them. This CDR3 is CASPRGVGEKLFF. In nucleotides, the CDR3 is TGTGCCAGCCCTCGGGGGGTTGGTGAAAAACTGTTTTTT.